The entry that follows covers one TCR beta chain sequence. Its antigen is as yet unknown. Trimming stripped 4 bases from V and 4 bases from J, with 20 bases between. Germline V CDR1 and CDR2: SGHRS, YFSETQ. The CDR3 contains 17 residues. The data were obtained in a study of cytomegalovirus exposure and HLA in healthy donors. The study, taken as a whole, reports: One variant, a missense change in DCLRE1C, was linked in a later analysis to TCR beta V- and J-gene trimming. Confirmation in vitro established that three CMV-associated chains were specific for CMV antigens. The study put 150 or so TCR beta chains on its list as cytomegalovirus-associated.

When sampled, the donors appeared nominally healthy, though they likely had unrecorded immune exposures. The PCR contained 60 Vbeta and 13 Jbeta primers. Using immunoSEQ multiplex PCR, the repertoire was profiled, and TCRdb retains in-frame clones only, with some absent. Its clone listing holds some 130,000 clones. Material for sequencing was PBMCs. This TCR came from a woman aged 40 to 50 in good health and CMV-seropositive. This chain links TRBV5-1 with TRBJ1-4; a possible D gene is TRBD1 (6 bases). This CDR3 is CASSPAGGGRGNEKLFF. CDR3 sequence (DNA): TGCGCCAGCAGCCCGGCGGGGGGCGGAAGGGGTAATGAAAAACTGTTTTTT.